This TCR beta chain was retrieved from a study of STAT5B mutations in CD4+ large granular lymphocyte leukemia. CDR1 and CDR2 from the germline V gene are SGHRS and YFSETQ. The length of the CDR3 is 14 residues. Trimming shortened V by 0 bases and J by 2 bases, and 9 bases separated the two germline ends. Sequenced by immunoSEQ multiplex PCR; TCRdb stores in-frame clones only, minus some. The data contain about 34,000 clones, more than 75% of them singletons. This clone turned up a few times. The sequenced sample was CD4+ T cells from blood buffy coats. The sequence was collected from a human donor in good health. The rearrangement joins TRBV5-1 to TRBJ2-7; D call uncertain. CDR3 in DNA: TGCGCCAGCAGCTTGGAACCCGGGCCCTACGAGCAGTACTTC. This sequence encodes CASSLEPGPYEQYF.